This T cell receptor (beta chain) was recorded in a study of blood T cell repertoires in COVID-19. Whole-study context: The origin of the acute and convalescent COVID-19 samples was the United States, Italy and Spain. PBMCs, B-cell-depleted T cells, or T cells were the source of the cDNA or gDNA that made up the material.

As processed by the authors: Amplification from reference gene primers served as the basis for estimated nucleated cell counts. This table comes from immunoSEQ multiplex PCR, and its TCRdb copy is limited to in-frame clones, with some not included. D and trimming were read from the DNA, whereas the V and J calls and clone size are those reported in that table. The sample shows 150,000 or so clones, approximately 81% of them seen only once. V was clipped by 0 bases and J by 7 bases; unmatched bases: 9. Germline V gene data show CDR1 as LGHNA and CDR2 as YSLEER. The CDR3 runs to 17 residues. Seattle-derived patients entered the study during active infection and were followed longitudinally.

The sample was peripheral blood. The chain combines TRBV4-3 with TRBJ1-5; TRBD1 matches 10 bases. The TCR comes from a woman between 45 and 60 years old with COVID-19, enrolled during active disease. The CDR3 spells CASSQDFWGQGHQPQHF. CDR3 in DNA: TGCGCCAGCAGCCAAGATTTTTGGGGACAGGGGCACCAGCCCCAGCATTTT.